The rows below give T cell receptor beta chains drawn from one sample of a study of T-cell memory formation after mild COVID-19. One entry per CDR3 protein, called by TCRdb with MiXCR from the 5' RACE reads. The data contain around 370,000 distinct CDR3 sequences, approximately 21% of them singletons. The sample taken for sequencing was PBMCs or a T cell subset sorted from them (not recorded which). These receptors all come from an adult woman who had mild COVID-19 (a few samples of this study predate the infection). Cell type and time point are not known. CDR3s include the opening cysteine and the closing phenylalanine or tryptophan. The D gene is left open where the match is weak. Size values are once, few and many counts, or a class for expanded clones, and some rows have none.

few,TRBV7-9,-,TRBJ2-2,16,CASSLTRGPNTGELFF,TGTGCCAGCAGCCTCACCCGGGGCCCGAACACCGGGGAGCTGTTTTTT
-,TRBV7-9,TRBD1,TRBJ2-1,15,CASSRGQGPPNEQFF,TGTGCCAGCAGCCGAGGACAGGGCCCTCCAAATGAGCAGTTCTTC
-,TRBV7-6,-,TRBJ2-5,13,CASSSDRIETQYF,TGTGCCAGCAGTTCGGATAGAATAGAGACCCAGTACTTC
-,TRBV11-2,-,TRBJ2-7,14,CASSLTRVDNEQYF,TGTGCCAGCAGCTTAACCCGGGTGGACAACGAGCAGTACTTC
many,TRBV29-1,TRBD2,TRBJ2-7,14,CSAVREGVPYEQYF,TGCAGCGCTGTCCGGGAGGGGGTACCCTACGAGCAGTACTTC
few,TRBV9,TRBD1,TRBJ1-2,15,CASSVAGTGDYGYTF,TGTGCCAGCAGCGTTGCCGGGACAGGGGACTATGGCTACACCTTC
-,TRBV2,-,TRBJ2-7,12,CASSERVYEQYF,TGTGCCAGCAGTGAACGGGTCTACGAGCAGTACTTC
-,TRBV19,TRBD1,TRBJ1-1,18,CASRSTGTGLQKNTEAFF,TGTGCCAGTAGATCAACCGGGACAGGGCTGCAGAAGAACACTGAAGCTTTCTTT
-,TRBV7-9,-,TRBJ2-7,14,CASSLALGGYEQYF,TGTGCCAGCAGCTTAGCCCTCGGGGGCTACGAGCAGTACTTC
few,TRBV10-3,TRBD1,TRBJ1-2,15,CAISPGQGVNYGYTF,TGTGCCATCAGCCCCGGGCAGGGGGTAAACTATGGCTACACCTTC
-,TRBV11-1,-,TRBJ2-2,14,CASSLAFSARELFF,TGTGCCAGCAGCTTAGCGTTCTCCGCCCGGGAGCTGTTTTTT
-,TRBV5-1,-,TRBJ1-1,12,CASSLDRGRAFF,TGCGCCAGCAGCTTGGACCGGGGCAGGGCTTTCTTT
-,TRBV4-1,-,TRBJ2-7,13,CASSQGGYYEQYF,TGCGCCAGCAGCCAAGGCGGCTACTACGAGCAGTACTTC
-,TRBV6-5,-,TRBJ1-1,14,CASSGTHGGTEAFF,TGTGCCAGCAGTGGGACCCACGGGGGCACTGAAGCTTTCTTT
-,TRBV7-2,-,TRBJ1-1,15,CASSLAAAQNTEAFF,TGTGCCAGCAGCTTGGCGGCTGCTCAGAACACTGAAGCTTTCTTT
few,TRBV15,TRBD1,TRBJ1-2,13,CATSQGAGYGYTF,TGTGCCACCAGCCAGGGGGCTGGCTATGGCTACACCTTC
-,TRBV7-9,TRBD2,TRBJ2-3,13,CASSRTGLAMQYF,TGTGCCAGCAGCCGCACGGGACTAGCGATGCAGTATTTT
few,TRBV24-1,TRBD2,TRBJ2-1,18,CATSDTRASGSSYNEQFF,TGTGCCACCAGTGATACGCGAGCTAGCGGGAGCTCCTACAATGAGCAGTTCTTC
-,TRBV2,TRBD2,TRBJ2-1,15,CASSEPSGGRNEQFF,TGTGCCAGCAGTGAACCTAGCGGGGGACGGAATGAGCAGTTCTTC
-,TRBV12-3/TRBV12-4,TRBD1,TRBJ2-5,15,CASRLAGGSKETQYF,TGTGCCAGCAGGCTGGCAGGGGGCTCTAAAGAGACCCAGTACTTC
many,TRBV2,-,TRBJ1-5,15,CASKGSEMGNQPQHF,TGTGCCAGCAAAGGATCAGAGATGGGCAATCAGCCCCAGCATTTT
few,TRBV7-9,-,TRBJ1-5,15,CASSLGARRNQPQHF,TGTGCCAGCAGCTTAGGAGCCAGGCGCAATCAGCCCCAGCATTTT
few,TRBV18,TRBD2,TRBJ2-1,20,CASSPIQLAGGPGSYNEQFF,TGTGCCAGCTCACCTATCCAACTAGCGGGGGGGCCAGGGTCCTACAATGAGCAGTTCTTC
few,TRBV7-9,-,TRBJ2-7,12,CASSAGHYEQYF,TGTGCCAGCAGCGCCGGGCACTACGAGCAGTACTTC
few,TRBV7-8,TRBD2,TRBJ2-5,17,CASSLATSGWAGETQYF,TGTGCCAGCAGCTTAGCGACTAGCGGATGGGCGGGCGAGACCCAGTACTTC
-,TRBV19,TRBD2,TRBJ2-1,15,CASSMTSGGYNEQFF,TGTGCCAGTAGTATGACAAGCGGGGGGTACAATGAGCAGTTCTTC
-,TRBV28,-,TRBJ2-7,13,CASSLMTGNEQYF,TGTGCCAGCAGTTTGATGACGGGGAACGAGCAGTACTTC
few,TRBV5-1,TRBD1,TRBJ1-1,16,CASSLGGQSQGTEAFF,TGCGCCAGCAGCTTGGGGGGACAGAGTCAAGGCACTGAAGCTTTCTTT
-,TRBV4-3,-,TRBJ1-5,14,CASSQEHSQQPQHF,TGCGCCAGCAGCCAAGAGCACAGCCAACAGCCCCAGCATTTT
-,TRBV7-3,TRBD2,TRBJ2-1,15,CASSMGLAGPNEQFF,TGTGCCAGCAGCATGGGACTAGCGGGACCCAATGAGCAGTTCTTC
few,TRBV7-9,-,TRBJ1-4,14,CASSEWTSPGKLFF,TGTGCCAGCAGCGAATGGACATCCCCCGGAAAACTGTTTTTT
-,TRBV7-8,-,TRBJ2-1,18,CASSLVPSAVSSYNEQFF,TGTGCCAGCAGCTTAGTTCCTAGCGCGGTAAGCTCCTACAATGAGCAGTTCTTC
-,TRBV7-3,TRBD1,TRBJ2-7,16,CASSLMGTGLPYEQYF,TGTGCCAGCAGCTTAATGGGGACAGGGTTACCCTACGAGCAGTACTTC
-,TRBV10-3,-,TRBJ1-2,16,CAISEHGTRILYGYTF,TGTGCCATCAGTGAGCACGGGACACGGATCCTCTATGGCTACACCTTC
few,TRBV3-1,-,TRBJ1-2,14,CASSQGTANYGYTF,TGTGCCAGCAGCCAAGGGACCGCCAACTATGGCTACACCTTC
-,TRBV14,-,TRBJ2-7,13,CASSQGDRERRYF,TGTGCCAGCAGCCAAGGGGACCGGGAGAGGAGGTACTTC
few,TRBV5-1,-,TRBJ1-4,13,CASSLGGDEKLFF,TGCGCCAGCAGCTTGGGGGGTGATGAAAAACTGTTTTTT
many,TRBV5-1,-,TRBJ1-4,15,CASSVSGGFGEKLFF,TGCGCCAGCAGCGTGTCGGGGGGATTCGGCGAAAAACTGTTTTTT
-,TRBV12-3/TRBV12-4,TRBD2,TRBJ2-3,16,CASSLRGLALGDTQYF,TGTGCCAGCAGTTTACGGGGACTAGCGCTGGGGGATACGCAGTATTTT
-,TRBV24-1,-,TRBJ2-1,14,CATSGSSSYNEQFF,TGTGCCACCAGCGGGTCGAGCTCCTACAATGAGCAGTTCTTC
-,TRBV20-1,TRBD2,TRBJ2-7,15,CSAGGTSGSPYEQYF,TGCAGTGCTGGAGGGACTAGCGGGTCCCCCTACGAGCAGTACTTC
few,TRBV5-4,-,TRBJ1-1,16,CASSRLGQTMNTEAFF,TGTGCCAGCAGCCGCCTAGGTCAGACGATGAACACTGAAGCTTTCTTT
few,TRBV7-3,TRBD1,TRBJ2-1,16,CASSYYSGTGLNEQFF,TGTGCCAGCAGCTACTATTCCGGGACAGGGCTCAATGAGCAGTTCTTC
few,TRBV7-9,-,TRBJ1-2,14,CASSQPGTSYGYTF,TGTGCCAGCAGCCAACCCGGGACTAGCTATGGCTACACCTTC
many,TRBV20-1,TRBD2,TRBJ2-7,13,CSAAIAGAGEQYF,TGCAGTGCTGCCATAGCGGGGGCCGGGGAGCAGTACTTC